A single sample is the source of the 16 T cell receptor beta chains below, sequenced in a study of early T cells in non-severe SARS-CoV-2 infection. MiXCR was run by TCRdb on the 5' RACE reads, yielding one entry per CDR3 protein. Found here are 60,000 to 75,000 distinct CDR3 sequences, about an eighth of them singletons; the top ten hold roughly 6.1%. The specimen was whole blood. The receptors stem from an adult who was a healthcare worker with PCR-confirmed SARS-CoV-2 infection or an uninfected control (not recorded which).

The chain employs TRBV7-2 and TRBJ2-5; 10 positions match TRBD2. CDR1 and CDR2 from the germline V gene are SGHTA and FQGNSA. J gave up 3 bases and V 3 bases, and 4 bases lay outside the gene matches. The CDR3 consists of 15 residues. Written as DNA, the CDR3 is TGTGCCAGCAGCTTTTTCGGGACTAGCGAAGAGACCCAGTACTTC. Translating it yields CASSFFGTSEETQYF.

This clonotype was seen ten or more times. The CDR3 DNA is TGTGCCAGCAGAGGGGTTGCCGGCACTGAAGCTTTCTTT. It codes for CASRGVAGTEAFF. The V call is TRBV10-3, the J call TRBJ1-1; D may be TRBD1 (5 bases). V was pared by 10 bases and J by 4 bases, with 16 bases between. The CDR3 totals 13 residues. Germline V CDR1 and CDR2: ENHRY, SYGVKD.

The rearrangement uses TRBV2 and TRBJ1-2; D unclear. The V gene's germline CDR1 is SNHLY and CDR2 FYNNEI. CDR3 length equals 14 residues. The germline V and J ends were trimmed by 4 bases and 4 bases, with 13 bases remaining between them. The CDR3 DNA is TGTGCCAGCAGTGGTACCGGACTCCTCTATGGCTACACCTTC. It specifies CASSGTGLLYGYTF.

This rearrangement joins TRBV7-9 to TRBJ2-1; no clear D. This CDR3 is built from 16 residues. Trimming took 7 bases from V and 4 from J, leaving 20 bases between them. Germline V CDR1 and CDR2: SEHNR, FQNEAQ (reference sequence). The CDR3 sequence: CASNLVSTTRYNEQFF. The CDR3 coding sequence is TGTGCCAGCAACTTGGTCTCTACGACGAGATACAATGAGCAGTTCTTC.

This clonotype was observed a few times. The junction departs from the called germline gene at one end, perhaps through a read error. The V call is TRBV11-3, the J call TRBJ2-4; tentative D call: TRBD2 (6 bases). Germline CDR1 reads SGHNT; CDR2 reads YENEEA. The CDR3 runs 15 residues. Here the CDR3 reads CASSLDSGETNIQYF. The CDR3 nucleotides read TGTGCCAGCAGTTTAGATTCGGGGGAGACAAACATTCAGTACTTC. Supplemented by reference TRBV11-3 and TRBJ2-4, the full variable domain reads EAGVVQSPRYKIIEKKQPVAFWCNPISGHNTLYWYLQNLGQGPELLIRYENEEAVDDSQLPKDRFSAERLKGVDSTLKIQPAELGDSAVYLCASSLDSGETNIQYFGAGTRLSVL.

This clonotype was seen repeatedly, ten times or more. The chain uses TRBV7-2 and TRBJ2-3; 9 nucleotides match TRBD2. J gave up 5 bases and V 5 bases, and 8 bases lay outside the gene matches. Germline loops: CDR1 SGHTA, CDR2 FQGNSA. CDR3 length: 15 residues. The CDR3 nucleotides are TGTGCCAGCAGCCGTAGTAGCGGGAGTGGAGATACGCAGTATTTT. It is translated as CASSRSSGSGDTQYF.

Only a few counts were recorded for this clonotype. The rearrangement uses TRBV18 and TRBJ1-1, with D uncertain. The CDR3 length is 16 residues. V lost 0 bases to trimming and J lost 3 bases, with 14 bases between them. From germline, CDR1 is KGHSH and CDR2 LQKENI. The CDR3 DNA sequence: TGTGCCAGCTCACCACCGACGACCCTACGGCACACTGAAGCTTTCTTT. This translates into CASSPPTTLRHTEAFF.

In this sample, this clonotype turned up many times. The chain uses TRBV3-1 and TRBJ1-2; 7 bases are a match to TRBD1. Germline CDR1 is LGHDT and CDR2 is YNNKEL (reference sequence). CDR3 length: 14 amino acids. Losses at the gene ends were 3 bases for V and 4 bases for J; bases not matched to a gene: 5. The CDR3 DNA is TGTGCCAGCAGCCATACAGGGGTTTTCTATGGCTACACCTTC. It translates to CASSHTGVFYGYTF.

This clonotype was counted a few times. V gene TRBV9 combines with J gene TRBJ2-3; D call uncertain. Germline loops: CDR1 SGDLS, CDR2 YYNGEE. CDR3 length equals 13 residues. The germline V and J ends were trimmed by 3 bases and 0 bases, with 5 bases remaining between them. The DNA of the CDR3 is TGTGCCAGCAGCGCCTTAAGCACAGATACGCAGTATTTT. Its protein product is CASSALSTDTQYF.

Concerning this clonotype: At one boundary the junction diverges from the germline segment, which might be a read error. The chain couples TRBV4-2 to TRBJ2-7, with TRBD2 matching over 10 bases. The germline gives CDR1 LGHNA, CDR2 YNFKEQ. The CDR3 has 16 amino acids. The DNA for the CDR3 is TGTGTCAGCAGCCAGCTACTAGCGGGAACTTCCTACGAGCAGTACTTC. Translating gives CVSSQLLAGTSYEQYF.

The J gene is TRBJ2-5, the V gene TRBV7-2, with 7 positions matching TRBD2. Per germline, CDR1 SGHTA and CDR2 FQGNSA. The V and J ends lost 4 bases and 6 bases, in that order; junction bases with no gene match: 8. The CDR3 is made up of 14 amino acids. In DNA form, the CDR3 reads TGTGCCAGCAGCTGGCTAGCGGTGGGGAAGACCCAGTACTTC. Its protein product is CASSWLAVGKTQYF.

This clonotype was observed at least ten times. V gene TRBV7-6 combines with J gene TRBJ2-7, with D unclear. Trimming removed 4 bases from V and 3 bases from J, with 10 bases in between. The CDR3 is 13 residues long. The germline V gene encodes CDR1 SGHVS and CDR2 FNYEAQ. CDR3 bases: TGTGCCAGCAGCTCAGGACCGAACTACGAGCAGTACTTC. Amino acid sequence: CASSSGPNYEQYF.

This clonotype was recorded at least ten times. This chain links TRBV2 with TRBJ2-1; TRBD1 matches 9 bases. The germline V gene encodes CDR1 SNHLY and CDR2 FYNNEI. After removal of 6 bases from V and 13 bases from J, the junction contained 7 bases not matched to a gene. This CDR3 is 12 amino acids long. The CDR3 protein is CASRDRDRVQFF. The CDR3 DNA reads as TGTGCCAGCAGGGACCGGGACAGGGTACAGTTCTTC.

Ten or more counts support this clonotype. The chain links TRBV10-3 to TRBJ1-4, with 7 bases aligning to TRBD1. Germline V gene lookup returns CDR1 ENHRY and CDR2 SYGVKD. This CDR3 contains 15 residues. V lost 2 bases, J lost 5 bases, and 5 bases stayed unmatched. The DNA of the CDR3 is TGTGCCATCAGTGAGGCGGGACAGCAGAATGAAAAACTGTTTTTT. Translation: CAISEAGQQNEKLFF.

CDR3 region: CASSLVRGFGTGELFF. The CDR3 coding sequence is TGCGCCAGCAGCTTGGTACGAGGGTTTGGAACCGGGGAGCTGTTTTTT. V and J are TRBV5-1 and TRBJ2-2; D is perhaps TRBD2 (5 bases). The CDR3 is 16 residues long. Germline assignment: CDR1 SGHRS and CDR2 YFSETQ. V shed 0 bases and J shed 5 bases, with 14 bases lying between them.

The sample holds many counts of this clonotype. The chain uses TRBV7-9 and TRBJ2-3, with D uncertain. Trimming shortened V by 3 bases and J by 10 bases, and 8 bases separated the two germline ends. The CDR3 extends over 11 amino acids. Germline CDR1 reads SEHNR; CDR2 reads FQNEAQ (reference sequence). The CDR3 DNA follows: TGTGCCAGCAGCTTTACCCGGTCGCAGTATTTT. Translation gives CASSFTRSQYF.